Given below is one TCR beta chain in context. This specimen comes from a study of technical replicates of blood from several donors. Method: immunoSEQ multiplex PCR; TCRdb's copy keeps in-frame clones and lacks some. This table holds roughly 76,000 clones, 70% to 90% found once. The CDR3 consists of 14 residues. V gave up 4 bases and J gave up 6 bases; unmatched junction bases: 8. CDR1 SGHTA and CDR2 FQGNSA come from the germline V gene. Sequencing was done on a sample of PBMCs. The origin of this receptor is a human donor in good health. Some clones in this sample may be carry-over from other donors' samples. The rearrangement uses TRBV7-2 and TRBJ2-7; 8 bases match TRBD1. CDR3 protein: CASSYGQGLGEQYF. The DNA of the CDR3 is TGTGCCAGCAGCTACGGACAGGGATTGGGCGAGCAGTACTTC.